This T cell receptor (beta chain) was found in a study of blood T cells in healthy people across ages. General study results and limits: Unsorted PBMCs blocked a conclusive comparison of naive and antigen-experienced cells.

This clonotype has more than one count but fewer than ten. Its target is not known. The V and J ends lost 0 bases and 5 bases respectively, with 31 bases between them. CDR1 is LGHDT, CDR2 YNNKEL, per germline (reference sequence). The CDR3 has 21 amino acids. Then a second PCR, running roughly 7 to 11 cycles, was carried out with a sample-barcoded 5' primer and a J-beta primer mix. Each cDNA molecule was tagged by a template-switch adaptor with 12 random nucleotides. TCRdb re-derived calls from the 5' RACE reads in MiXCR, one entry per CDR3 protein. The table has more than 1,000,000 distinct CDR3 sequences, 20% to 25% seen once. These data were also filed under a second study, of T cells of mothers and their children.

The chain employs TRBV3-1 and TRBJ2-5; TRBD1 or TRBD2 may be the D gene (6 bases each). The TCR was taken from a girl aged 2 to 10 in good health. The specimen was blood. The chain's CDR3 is CASSQERIGTIQTGAGETQYF. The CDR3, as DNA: TGTGCCAGCAGCCAAGAAAGAATTGGGACAATCCAAACGGGAGCGGGCGAGACCCAGTACTTC.